Below, 17 T cell receptor beta chains from the same sample are listed, as sequenced in a study of shared clonotypes between healthy human individuals. Produced via immunoSEQ multiplex PCR; TCRdb's table is partial and in-frame only. Of roughly 1,500,000 clones detected, approximately 98.5% appear once; the ten largest clones hold under 0.45%. The sample comprised naive CD4+ T cells sorted from blood. Subset here: CD45RA+ positively selected. The source is a man younger than 45 in good health.

The chain carries TRBV28 and TRBJ1-2, with no clear D. Trimming took 10 bases from V and 2 from J, leaving 17 bases between them. This CDR3 has 14 amino acids. Germline V gene data show CDR1 as MDHEN and CDR2 as SYDVKM. CDR3 sequence: CAITAPRGNYGYTF. The CDR3 coding sequence is TGTGCCATCACGGCTCCCCGGGGAAACTATGGCTACACCTTC.

The chain joins TRBV19 to TRBJ2-3; D is unclear. Trimming left V 5 bases short and J 5 bases short, with 5 bases between. This CDR3 is 11 amino acids long. From germline, CDR1 is LNHDA and CDR2 SQIVND (reference sequence). The CDR3 protein is CASSVGDTQYF. CDR3 DNA: TGTGCCAGTAGTGTTGGAGATACGCAGTATTTT.

V gene TRBV5-1 combines with J gene TRBJ2-5, with 14 bases aligning to TRBD2. Germline CDR1 reads SGHRS; CDR2 reads YFSETQ. V dropped 1 base and J dropped 5; count of bases not matched to a gene: 7. The CDR3 spans 17 residues. Here the CDR3 reads CASSLPGTSGSSETQYF. The DNA of the CDR3 is TGCGCCAGCAGCTTGCCTGGGACTAGCGGGAGTTCGGAGACCCAGTACTTC.

The chain couples TRBV7-9 to TRBJ2-1; 7 nucleotides agree with TRBD1. Looked up from germline, CDR1 is SEHNR and CDR2 is FQNEAQ (reference sequence). Trimming at V came to 0 bases and at J to 3 bases, leaving 2 bases not matched to a gene. This CDR3 has 15 amino acids. The CDR3 DNA reads TGTGCCAGCAGCTTAGCAGGACAGGACTACAATGAGCAGTTCTTC. Encoded protein: CASSLAGQDYNEQFF.

CDR3 DNA: TGTGCCAACCCGACTAGCCGTGCCCAAGATACGCAGTATTTT. This sequence encodes CANPTSRAQDTQYF. The rearrangement uses TRBV27 and TRBJ2-3; 7 positions match TRBD2. Germline CDR1 reads MNHEY; CDR2 reads SMNVEV (reference sequence). The CDR3 is 14 amino acids. After removal of 10 bases from V and 5 bases from J, the junction contained 12 bases not matched to a gene.

About this clone itself: Its ends do not fully match the called genes, so a read error is possible. V gene TRBV5-1 combines with J gene TRBJ2-2, with D possibly matching TRBD1 (6 bases). The CDR3 is 16 amino acids. The germline V gene encodes CDR1 SGHRS and CDR2 YFSETQ. The CDR3 reads CASSPDSPQFPGALFF. In DNA, the CDR3 is TGCGCCAGCAGCCCGGACAGCCCTCAATTTCCCGGGGCGCTGTTTTTT. Supplemented by reference TRBV5-1 and TRBJ2-2, the full variable domain reads KAGVTQTPRYLIKTRGQQVTLSCSPISGHRSVSWYQQTPGQGLQFLFEYFSETQRNKGNFPGRFSGRQFSNSRSEMNVSTLELGDSALYLCASSPDSPQFPGALFFGEGSRLTVL.

The rearrangement joins TRBV2 to TRBJ2-2; tentatively, D is TRBD1 or TRBD2 (5 bases each). V lost 1 base, J lost 7 bases, and 16 bases lay in between. The CDR3 runs to 16 residues. From germline, CDR1 is SNHLY and CDR2 FYNNEI. CDR3 coding DNA: TGTGCCAGCAGTGAAGGAGGGGCCCTTCTTGGCGGGGAGCTGTTTTTT. Translated: CASSEGGALLGGELFF.

The genes are TRBV7-9 and TRBJ1-3; D is unresolved. V was shortened by 3 bases and J by 6 bases, with 3 bases between the two germline ends. The germline V gene encodes CDR1 SEHNR and CDR2 FQNEAQ (reference sequence). The CDR3 has 11 residues. CDR3 protein: CASSFLNTIYF. DNA for the CDR3: TGTGCCAGCAGCTTTTTAAACACCATATATTTT. The full variable domain, in which reference TRBV7-9 and TRBJ1-3 provide the parts outside the CDR3, is DTGVSQNPRHKITKRGQNVTFRCDPISEHNRLYWYRQTLGQGPEFLTYFQNEAQLEKSRLLSDRFSAERPKGSFSTLEIQRTEQGDSAMYLCASSFLNTIYFGEGSWLTVV.

The chain carries TRBV13 and TRBJ1-3, with TRBD1 as a possible D gene (5 bases). CDR1 is PRHDT and CDR2 is FYEKMQ in the germline V gene (reference sequence). CDR3 length: 15 amino acids. V lost 1 base, J lost 4 bases, and 11 bases lay in between. CDR3 bases: TGTGCCAGCAGCTTAGCGGGGGTCCTCGGAAACACCATATATTTT. This translates into CASSLAGVLGNTIYF.

V is TRBV10-3 and J is TRBJ2-2, with 8 nucleotides matching TRBD1. The CDR3 has 16 amino acids. The germline V gene encodes CDR1 ENHRY and CDR2 SYGVKD. The V segment lost 2 bases and the J segment 4 bases; nucleotides outside the gene matches: 6. CDR3 nucleotide sequence: TGTGCCATCAGTGAGCCCGACAGGGGCCGCACCGGGGAGCTGTTTTTT. Its protein is CAISEPDRGRTGELFF.

The chain combines TRBV6-5 with TRBJ2-7, with D possibly being TRBD2 (6 bases). In germline, CDR1 is MNHEY, CDR2 SVGAGI. CDR3 length: 15 residues. Trimming took off 7 bases at V and 3 bases at J, with 19 bases between the two ends. The CDR3 region is CASKEAGPSDYEQYF. The CDR3 DNA is TGTGCCAGCAAGGAGGCGGGACCTTCTGACTACGAGCAGTACTTC.

CDR3 coding DNA: TGTGCCCCTGGGACTAGCGGGAGGGCAGATACGCAGTATTTT. This gives the protein CAPGTSGRADTQYF. The rearrangement joins TRBV7-9 to TRBJ2-3, with 16 nucleotides matching TRBD2. Germline CDR1 reads SEHNR; CDR2 reads FQNEAQ (reference sequence). The trim removed 11 bases at V and 4 bases at J, leaving 3 bases unmatched. The CDR3 consists of 14 residues.

The chain combines TRBV10-3 with TRBJ2-3; 9 bases are shared with TRBD2. The CDR3 runs to 13 residues. V was pared by 10 bases and J by 2 bases, with 4 bases of the junction left unmatched. From germline, CDR1 is ENHRY and CDR2 SYGVKD. The CDR3 reads CATLAGDTDTQYF. CDR3 in DNA: TGTGCCACCTTAGCGGGGGACACAGATACGCAGTATTTT.

This clone was seen once. The CDR3 loop is CASSQSGLLGEETQYF. CDR3 nucleotide sequence: TGTGCCAGCAGCCAATCGGGTCTATTAGGAGAAGAGACCCAGTACTTC. The chain uses TRBV16 and TRBJ2-5; D is unresolved. This CDR3 spans 16 amino acids. Germline V gene data show CDR1 as KGHSY and CDR2 as FQNENV. Trimming took off 0 bases at V and 3 bases at J, with 14 bases between the two ends.

This chain links TRBV4-3 with TRBJ2-3, with D perhaps matching TRBD1 or TRBD2 (5 bases each). Trimming took 1 base from V and 2 from J, leaving 19 bases between them. The germline V gene has CDR1 LGHNA and CDR2 YSLEER. The length of the CDR3 is 18 residues. The CDR3 sequence is CASSQGSRGRRDTDTQYF. CDR3 nucleotides: TGCGCCAGCAGCCAAGGGTCACGGGGCCGAAGGGACACAGATACGCAGTATTTT.

The chain carries TRBV27 and TRBJ2-7; D may be TRBD2 (6 bases). This CDR3 is built from 14 residues. Looked up from germline, CDR1 is MNHEY and CDR2 is SMNVEV (reference sequence). V was pared by 1 base and J by 3 bases, with 10 bases between. CDR3 DNA: TGTGCCAGCAGTTTATGGGGAGGAAACTACGAGCAGTACTTC. Residues: CASSLWGGNYEQYF.

The V call is TRBV7-2, the J call TRBJ2-7, with a weak D call TRBD1 (6 bases). CDR1 SGHTA and CDR2 FQGNSA come from the germline V gene. This CDR3 contains 14 residues. Trimming pared 1 base from V and 5 bases from J, leaving 12 bases between. In DNA form, the CDR3 reads TGTGCCAGCAGCTTAGGCCACAGGGTAAACGAGCAGTACTTC. It specifies CASSLGHRVNEQYF. The entire variable domain, with the rest obtained from reference TRBV7-2 and TRBJ2-7, is as follows: GAGVSQSPSNKVTEKGKDVELRCDPISGHTALYWYRQSLGQGLEFLIYFQGNSAPDKSGLPSDRFSAERTGGSVSTLTIQRTQQEDSAVYLCASSLGHRVNEQYFGPGTRLTVT.